One and the same sample provided the 9 T cell receptor beta chains below, sequenced in a study of cytomegalovirus exposure and HLA in healthy donors listed by TCRdb under 2017. Receptor amplification or capture employed the immunoSEQ multiplex PCR assay. For the multiplex PCR, a mixture combining 60 forward primers for TCR Vbeta segments and 13 reverse primers for TCR Jbeta segments was used. Held by TCRdb, this immuneACCESS table contains in-frame sequences only and omits some clones. Under half of the omission traces to an unresolved V gene where checked; the cause of the rest is unknown. This sample has 150,000 to 200,000 clones in its table, and around 76% of those were observed once. The ten largest clones add up to 2% to 2.5% of the sample. Input material: PBMCs. These receptors were obtained from a woman in her thirties in good health and CMV-seropositive.

The chain is built from TRBV10-2 and TRBJ1-3; TRBD1 matches 7 bases. Germline assignment: CDR1 WSHSY and CDR2 SAAADI. V trimming: 7 bases; J trimming: 0 bases; junction bases outside the gene matches: 6. This CDR3 comprises 15 residues. The CDR3 spells CASKGAPVSGNTIYF. The CDR3 bases are TGCGCCAGCAAGGGGGCTCCGGTCTCTGGAAACACCATATATTTT.

This rearrangement joins TRBV2 to TRBJ1-5, with 7 bases matching TRBD1. Unmatched junction bases numbered 5, after V lost 4 bases and J lost 5 bases. The CDR3 is made up of 14 amino acids. Germline-derived CDR1 and CDR2 are SNHLY and FYNNEI. The CDR3 region has the DNA TGTGCCAGCAGTGGGATAACAGGGGATCAGCCCCAGCATTTT. Translation: CASSGITGDQPQHF.

J is TRBJ1-4 and V is TRBV28; D perhaps matches TRBD1 (5 bases). The CDR3 is 13 amino acids. V lost 6 bases and J lost 4, with 9 bases in between. Germline V gene sequence: CDR1 MDHEN, CDR2 SYDVKM. The CDR3, as DNA: TGTGCCAGCAGGCGGGACTTTAATGAAAAACTGTTTTTT. This encodes CASRRDFNEKLFF.

This chain links TRBV25-1 with TRBJ2-3; TRBD2 matches at 7 bases. With 3 bases clipped from V and 3 bases from J, the junction kept 3 bases outside the gene matches. This CDR3 has 14 amino acids. CDR1 MGHDK and CDR2 SYGVNS come from the germline V gene. The CDR3 DNA is TGTGCCAGCAGTGACCCCGGGGGGACAGATACGCAGTATTTT. Its protein product is CASSDPGGTDTQYF.

The chain uses TRBV30 and TRBJ2-7; tentative D call: TRBD1 (6 bases). V lost 5 bases, J lost 7 bases, and 21 bases lay in between. The CDR3 loop spans 14 amino acids. CDR1 and CDR2 (germline): GTSNPN, SVGIG (reference sequence). The DNA for the CDR3 is TGTGCCTGGCGAACCGGGACAAGACAAGGGGAGCAGTACTTC. It codes for CAWRTGTRQGEQYF.

This chain joins TRBV4-3 and TRBJ2-5, with 9 positions matching TRBD2. The J segment lost 3 bases and the V segment lost 2 bases, leaving 1 base of the junction unmatched. This CDR3 comprises 14 residues. CDR1 is LGHNA, CDR2 YSLEER, per germline. The CDR3 here is CASSQIAGEETQYF. The CDR3 DNA reads as TGCGCCAGCAGCCAAATAGCGGGGGAAGAGACCCAGTACTTC.

This chain joins TRBV12-5 and TRBJ2-5; 8 bases fit TRBD2. V lost 11 bases, J lost 10 bases, and 15 bases stayed unmatched. Germline V gene data show CDR1 as LGHNT and CDR2 as FRNRAP. The CDR3 covers 13 residues. The CDR3 here is CASRAGAPGDQYF. DNA for the CDR3: TGTGCTTCGAGAGCGGGGGCCCCGGGGGACCAGTACTTC.

The chain is built from TRBV6-5 and TRBJ1-2; 9 bases fit TRBD1. This CDR3 has 14 residues. The ends lost 5 bases at V and 12 bases at J; junction bases unmatched: 13. Germline V gene sequence: CDR1 MNHEY, CDR2 SVGAGI. CDR3 in amino acids: CASSHKRQGGDDTF. The CDR3 DNA sequence: TGTGCCAGCAGTCACAAGAGACAGGGGGGTGATGACACCTTC.

The chain is built from TRBV2 and TRBJ2-5; 9 positions match TRBD1. J lost 5 bases, V lost 0 bases, and 4 bases had no gene match. This CDR3 has 15 amino acids. Germline assignment: CDR1 SNHLY and CDR2 FYNNEI. CDR3 sequence (DNA): TGTGCCAGCAGTGAAGCAACAGGGGGCTGGGAGACCCAGTACTTC. It codes for CASSEATGGWETQYF.